This TCR beta chain came from a study of cytomegalovirus exposure and HLA in healthy donors (dated by TCRdb to 2017 to 2019). Background on the whole study: An earlier analysis of some 620 of the donors reported approximately 280 Gb of sequence data and roughly 120 million unique TCR beta sequences obtained from some 200 million T cells. Among almost 400 genotyped donors of the cohort, an average of approximately 240,000 unique TCR beta nucleotide sequences were sequenced per donor, roughly 20% of them non-productive. Genome-wide SNP genotypes for about 60% of the 666 donors were used in a later genetic analysis, which treated that subset as a discovery cohort. Class I and class II HLA loci were covered by the typing at four-digit resolution. Five DR-DQ haplotypes were treated as single units for association and clustering because of strong linkage in the cohort. The aim of the study was to test whether cataloging public T cell receptors could identify signatures of past pathogen exposure. Alongside the repertoire data, information on donor age, sex, ethnicity and CMV serostatus was compiled. An early release that covered around 590 HLA-typed donors contained around 330 gigabases of sequencing data and approximately 85 million unique TCR sequences. The study combined high-throughput TCR immunosequencing, statistical association of individual TCRs with disease status, and machine learning to predict cytomegalovirus infection status. The number of typed donors differed by locus: about 629-630 for A, B, C, DRB1 and DQB1; approximately 530 for DQA1; 600 to 610 for DPA1; and around 470 for DPB1. All discovery cohort repertoires had been generated on a single sequencing platform. An earlier analysis of 587 of the donors used high-throughput TCR beta sequencing to judge whether each TCR beta V gene segment behaved as functional or pseudogenic. In a later analysis, previously published TCR beta repertoires from some 640 donors were re-analyzed and high-resolution HLA genotyping was added so that TCR occurrence patterns could be studied. Rather than drawing on any new phenotypic data, the later analysis identified candidate immune exposures from TCR beta sequences and the way those sequences occurred across donors. The T cell repertoires of about 700 subjects were profiled by immunosequencing and related to cytomegalovirus serostatus. A separate validation cohort of 100 to 150 different subjects was used in addition to the roughly 670-subject first cohort. Of the roughly 410 genotyped donors, roughly 80% were placed in the genetic ancestry cluster associated with self-reported Caucasian donors.

The cohort was made up of about 670 healthy bone marrow donors. At the time of sampling, every cohort member was nominally healthy, though immune exposures that went unrecorded were likely present. The donor was CMV seronegative and was included in the group of a few hundred seronegative cohort members. A peripheral blood sample was collected from each donor, and TCR beta sequencing was performed on peripheral blood mononuclear cells. The Qiagen DNeasy Blood Extraction Kit was used to extract genomic DNA from the blood cell samples. The library was obtained by the immunoSEQ multiplex PCR assay. A mixture of 60 forward primers for TCR Vbeta segments and 13 reverse primers for TCR Jbeta segments was used in the multiplex PCR. Amplification of the CDR3 region of rearranged TCR beta genes was performed with a multiplex PCR assay on genomic DNA. On the Illumina HiSeq System, the amplified TCR beta libraries were sequenced as 87-base-pair reads. The published analysis was carried out like this. Across the 600 to 700 repertoires, a later analysis counted tens of millions of unique TCR beta chains, roughly 11 million of which were shared by at least two donors. To remove PCR and sequencing errors, raw reads were error-corrected and collapsed into unique sequences using a nearest-neighbor algorithm that merged closely related sequences. V, D and J gene segments were assigned by aligning CDR3 sequences to IMGT reference sequences. For a sequence to be retained, a match of at least six nucleotides to both a V gene segment and a J gene segment was required. A rearrangement was called productive if the CDR3 had no stop codons and remained in frame with V and J, and every other rearrangement was called non-productive. Following IMGT convention, CDR3 was defined as the stretch from the second conserved V-encoded cysteine to the conserved J-encoded phenylalanine. The earlier analysis of more than 450 of the donors excluded sequences that lacked an unambiguous match to a single V gene segment. An earlier analysis of under 750 of the donors called V segments functional above 56.7% productive rearrangements and segregating when the between-donor standard deviation exceeded 5%. To diagnose cytomegalovirus status from the catalog of TCR beta chain sequences, a statistical classification framework was built. A later analysis assigned V and J genes by comparing TCR nucleotide sequences with IMGT/GENE-DB human TR gene sequences. A later analysis assigned CDR3 sequences and most-parsimonious VDJ recombination scenarios with the TCRdist pipeline. In a later analysis, each TCR beta chain was defined by its CDR3 amino acid sequence together with its V-gene family, and reads without a unique V-gene family were excluded. To address suspected cross-contamination and a sequencing artifact, a later analysis removed roughly 580 highly shared, low-generation-probability nucleotide sequences. For each public chain, a later analysis derived a clonal expansion index from normalized ranks of inferred template counts within each repertoire. In a later analysis, generation probabilities were computed with a VDJ recombination model fitted to out-of-frame rearrangements, and the resulting probabilities were checked against IGoR. In a later analysis, TCR-TCR, TCR-HLA and TCR-CMV co-occurrence was scored with hypergeometric tests, and a repertoire-size bias correction was applied to TCR pairs. To estimate false discovery rates, a later analysis permuted the HLA or CMV assignments 20 times. In a later analysis, co-occurring TCRs were grouped using DBSCAN, with TCRdist sequence similarity added in when clustering inside HLA-allele-positive subsets. Co-occurrence clustering excluded repertoires with fewer than 30,000 or more than 120,000 public chains, plus five with anomalous nucleotide sharing. As stored in TCRdb, this immuneACCESS dataset retains in-frame rearrangements with V and J assigned. A fraction of the clones does not appear; measured against another copy, unresolved V genes explain less than half of the discrepancy, and the remainder lacks a known reason. V and J calls and clone size are as listed in that table; D and trimming were resolved from the DNA. The sample table lists fewer than 350,000 clones, roughly 89% of them with a count of one. More than 2% of the sample is held by the ten biggest clonotypes.

The paper as a whole reports these results and caveats: A later analysis reported that several top co-occurrence clusters appeared linked to parvovirus B19, influenza, CMV and Epstein-Barr virus. Linkage disequilibrium might explain the correlated functional status among segregating V segments, but an unknown experimental factor could not be excluded. Some IMGT-functional V segments, including TRBV6-2 and TRBV6-3, could not be distinguished by the 87-base-pair reads and were therefore excluded. In a later genetic analysis, a missense DCLRE1C variant was associated with V-gene and J-gene trimming of TCR beta chains, and the association was replicated in an independent cohort. Compared with equally common non-associated chains, HLA-associated TCR beta chains in a later analysis were more clonally expanded and had lower generation probabilities. In this cohort, only TCR beta chains were sequenced, and detectable features were limited by the absence of alpha or paired-chain data. Because HLA typing was missing for some donors at each locus, association tests included only the typed subset. A further reported finding was that TCR beta sequences accurately predicted the HLA-A and HLA-B alleles for most subjects in the first cohort. In vitro tests confirmed that a few of the cytomegalovirus-associated TCR beta chains recognize cytomegalovirus antigens. In a later analysis, the rate of TCR association differed among HLA loci, with DRB1 alleles having the most associated TCRs and HLA-C alleles having the fewest. A cluster of highly shared sequence variants was judged likely to represent a technical artifact of the sequencing pipeline. According to a later analysis, most CMV-associated TCR beta chains appeared to be HLA-restricted, and the HLA associations seemed to be driven largely by CMV exposure. When HLA alleles, especially DR and DQ, strongly co-occurred, TCR associations were difficult to assign to individual alleles. In both the original and validation cohorts, the classifier was reported to diagnose cytomegalovirus status with high specificity and sensitivity. CMV serostatus was the only immune exposure information available for the cohort. The presence/absence analyses assumed that sequencing depth was roughly uniform across donors, and that assumption may not be true. In the study, 150 to 200 TCR beta chains were listed as associated with cytomegalovirus. While some public TCRs were present in many individuals, most TCR sequences turned up only very rarely across donors. A later analysis associated 17,000 or so TCR beta sequences with specific HLA alleles at a false discovery rate of 0.05. Seventeen rarely observed V segments, including chromosome 9 orphons, were excluded from the earlier analysis of 550 to 700 of the donors because counts were too low. An earlier analysis of approximately 570 of the donors showed that most TCR beta V segments appeared in productive rearrangements either about 87% or about 30% of the time, which broadly matched IMGT annotations. According to a later genetic analysis, donors in an Asian-associated ancestry cluster had fewer N-insertions in productive TCRs than the roughly 700-donor mean. According to the authors, the approach could potentially be generalized to other disease states and immunological phenotypes.

V is reduced by 2 bases and J by 3 bases, leaving a spacing of 16 bases between them. Via the germline V gene (reference sequence), CDR1 is MNHNY and CDR2 SVGAGI. The CDR3 contains 16 residues, cysteine and phenylalanine counted. Only the CDR3 region is kept as DNA, spanning 48 bases read in frame from base 1. About this clone itself: Its specific antigen is unknown. Base qualities were left out, and no much larger clone turns up one base away.

Sequencing was performed on PBMCs. This clonotype was obtained from a woman under 30 in good health and CMV-seronegative. The rearranged segments are TRBV6-6 and TRBJ1-1; 5 matching bases give a weak D call of TRBD1. The CDR3 region: CASSYGGRGRDTEAFF. In nucleotide form, the sequence is TGTGCCAGCAGTTACGGGGGACGGGGGAGGGACACTGAAGCTTTCTTT.